This T cell receptor (beta chain) was documented in a study of shared clonotypes between healthy human individuals. About the study: Each donor's CD4 naive and CD4 memory cells filled three plates apiece, CD8 naive two, and CD8 memory one.

Sequenced by immunoSEQ multiplex PCR; TCRdb stores in-frame clones only, minus some. The sample yields millions of clones, approximately 92% seen once. Germline V gene data show CDR1 as SGDLS and CDR2 as YYNGEE. V gave up 4 bases and J gave up 4 bases, with 9 bases separating them. The CDR3 consists of 13 residues. The sequencing input was naive CD4+ T cells sorted from blood. The subset: CD45RA+ positively selected. The source is a man aged 18 to 35 in good health. The genes are TRBV9 and TRBJ1-3, with D unclear. The DNA of the CDR3 is TGTGCCAGCAGCCCCCTCTCCGGAAACACCATATATTTT. Encoded protein: CASSPLSGNTIYF.